This T cell receptor (beta chain) was captured by sequencing in a study of cytomegalovirus exposure and HLA in healthy donors. Details on this clone: Its antigen remains unidentified.

Findings of the study overall: Earlier results showed most TCR beta V segments being productive about 87% or about 30% of the time.

Researchers ran the PCR with 60 Vbeta and 13 Jbeta primers. This table comes from immunoSEQ multiplex PCR, and its TCRdb copy is limited to in-frame clones, with some not included. The sample yields 65,000 to 70,000 clones, around 89% seen once. There are 13 residues in the CDR3. Germline-derived CDR1 and CDR2 are WNHNN and SYGVQD (reference sequence). The V gene lost 5 bases and the J gene lost 4 bases, with 9 bases spanning the gap. This clonotype originated in a woman between 25 and 40 years old in good health and CMV-seropositive. The chain is built from TRBV10-1 and TRBJ1-5; the D gene is possibly TRBD1 (5 bases). The sequenced material came from PBMCs. CDR3 DNA sequence: TGCGCCAGCAGTCACGACAGAAATCAGCCCCAGCATTTT. Translating it yields CASSHDRNQPQHF.